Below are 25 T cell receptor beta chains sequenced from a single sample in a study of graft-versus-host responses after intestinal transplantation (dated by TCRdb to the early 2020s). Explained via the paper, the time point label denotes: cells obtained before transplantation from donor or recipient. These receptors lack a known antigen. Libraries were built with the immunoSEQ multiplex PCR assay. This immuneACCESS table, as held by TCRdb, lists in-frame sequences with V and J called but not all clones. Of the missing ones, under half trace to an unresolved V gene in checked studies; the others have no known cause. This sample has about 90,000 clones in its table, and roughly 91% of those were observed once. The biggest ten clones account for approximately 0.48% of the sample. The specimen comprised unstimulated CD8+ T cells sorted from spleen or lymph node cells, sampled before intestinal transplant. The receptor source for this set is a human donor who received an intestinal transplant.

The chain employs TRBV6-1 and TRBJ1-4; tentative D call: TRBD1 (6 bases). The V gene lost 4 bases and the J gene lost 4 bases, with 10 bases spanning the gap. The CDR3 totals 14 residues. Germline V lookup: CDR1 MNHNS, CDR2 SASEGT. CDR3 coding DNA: TGTGCCAGCAGTGCGACAGGCCTTAATGAAAAACTGTTTTTT. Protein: CASSATGLNEKLFF.

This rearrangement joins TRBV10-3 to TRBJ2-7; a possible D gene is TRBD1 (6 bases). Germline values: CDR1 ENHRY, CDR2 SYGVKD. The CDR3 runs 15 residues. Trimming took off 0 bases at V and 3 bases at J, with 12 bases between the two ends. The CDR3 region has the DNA TGTGCCATCAGTGAGTCAGCCGGGACACTCTACGAGCAGTACTTC. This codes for CAISESAGTLYEQYF.

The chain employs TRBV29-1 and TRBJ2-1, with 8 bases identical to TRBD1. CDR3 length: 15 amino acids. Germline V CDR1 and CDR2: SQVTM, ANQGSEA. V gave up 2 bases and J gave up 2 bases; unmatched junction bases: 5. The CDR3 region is CSVEPLGQAYNEQFF. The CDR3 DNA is TGCAGCGTTGAACCCCTGGGACAGGCCTACAATGAGCAGTTCTTC.

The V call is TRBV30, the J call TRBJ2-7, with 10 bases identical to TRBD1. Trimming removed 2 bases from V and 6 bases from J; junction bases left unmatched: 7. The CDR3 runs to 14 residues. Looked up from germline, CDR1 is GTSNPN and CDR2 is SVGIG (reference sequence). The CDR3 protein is CAWSWGTGVPEQYF. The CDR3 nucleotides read TGTGCCTGGAGTTGGGGGACAGGGGTGCCCGAGCAGTACTTC.

In nucleotides, the CDR3 is TGTGCCACCAGCAGGGACAGGGGACCCGGGGAGCTGTTTTTT. Protein product: CATSRDRGPGELFF. The rearrangement uses TRBV15 and TRBJ2-2; 9 bases fit TRBD1. The germline V gene encodes CDR1 LNHNV and CDR2 YYDKDF (reference sequence). Unmatched junction bases numbered 2, after V lost 3 bases and J lost 6 bases. The CDR3 covers 14 residues.

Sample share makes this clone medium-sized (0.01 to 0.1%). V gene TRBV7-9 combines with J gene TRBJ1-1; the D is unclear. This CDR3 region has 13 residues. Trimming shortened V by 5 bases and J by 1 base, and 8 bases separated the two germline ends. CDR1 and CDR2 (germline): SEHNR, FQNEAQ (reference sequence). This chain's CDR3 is CASSDFRNTEAFF. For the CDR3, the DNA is TGTGCCAGCAGCGACTTTAGGAACACTGAAGCTTTCTTT. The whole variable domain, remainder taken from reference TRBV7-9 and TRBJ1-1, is DTGVSQNPRHKITKRGQNVTFRCDPISEHNRLYWYRQTLGQGPEFLTYFQNEAQLEKSRLLSDRFSAERPKGSFSTLEIQRTEQGDSAMYLCASSDFRNTEAFFGQGTRLTVV.

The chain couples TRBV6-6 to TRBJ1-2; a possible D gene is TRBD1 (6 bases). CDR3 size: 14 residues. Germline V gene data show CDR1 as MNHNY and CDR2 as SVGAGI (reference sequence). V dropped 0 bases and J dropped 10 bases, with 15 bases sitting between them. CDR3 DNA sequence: TGTGCCAGCAGTTACTCCGGGGGGCGCGAGGCCTACACCTTC. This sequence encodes CASSYSGGREAYTF.

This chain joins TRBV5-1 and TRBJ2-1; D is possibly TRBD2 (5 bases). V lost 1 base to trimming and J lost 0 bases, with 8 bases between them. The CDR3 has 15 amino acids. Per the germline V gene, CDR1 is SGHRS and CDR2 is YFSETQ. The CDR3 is CASSLLAGSYNEQFF. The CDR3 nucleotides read TGCGCCAGCAGCTTGCTGGCGGGCTCCTACAATGAGCAGTTCTTC.

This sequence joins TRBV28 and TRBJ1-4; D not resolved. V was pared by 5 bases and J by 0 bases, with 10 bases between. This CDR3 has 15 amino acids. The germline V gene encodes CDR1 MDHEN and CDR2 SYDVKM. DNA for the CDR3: TGTGCCAGCAGTCCATTCATAGCAACTAATGAAAAACTGTTTTTT. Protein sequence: CASSPFIATNEKLFF.

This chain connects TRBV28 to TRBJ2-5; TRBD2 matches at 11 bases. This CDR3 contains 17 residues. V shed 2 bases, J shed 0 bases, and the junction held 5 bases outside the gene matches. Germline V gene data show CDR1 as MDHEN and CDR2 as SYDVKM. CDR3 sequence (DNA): TGTGCCAGCAGTTTAGGGGGGACTAGCGGATACCAAGAGACCCAGTACTTC. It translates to CASSLGGTSGYQETQYF.

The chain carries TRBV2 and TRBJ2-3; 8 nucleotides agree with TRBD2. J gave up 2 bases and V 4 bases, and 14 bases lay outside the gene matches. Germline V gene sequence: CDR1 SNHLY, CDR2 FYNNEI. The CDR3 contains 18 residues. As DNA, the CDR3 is TGTGCCAGCAGTGGGCGGGGGGCACCCTATACACCCACAGATACGCAGTATTTT. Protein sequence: CASSGRGAPYTPTDTQYF.

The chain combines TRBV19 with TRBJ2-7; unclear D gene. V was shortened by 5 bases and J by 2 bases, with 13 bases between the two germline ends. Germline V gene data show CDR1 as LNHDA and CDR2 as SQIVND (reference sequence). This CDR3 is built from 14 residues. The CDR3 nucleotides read TGTGCCAGTAGTGCCCGCCCCGACACCTACGAGCAGTACTTC. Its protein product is CASSARPDTYEQYF.

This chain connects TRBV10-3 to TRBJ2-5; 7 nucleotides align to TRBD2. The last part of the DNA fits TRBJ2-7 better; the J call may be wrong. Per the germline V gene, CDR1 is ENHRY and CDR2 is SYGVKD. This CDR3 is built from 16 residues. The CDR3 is CAISESRVGGSYEQYF. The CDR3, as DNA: TGTGCCATCAGTGAGTCGAGGGTGGGGGGGTCCTACGAGCAGTACTTC.

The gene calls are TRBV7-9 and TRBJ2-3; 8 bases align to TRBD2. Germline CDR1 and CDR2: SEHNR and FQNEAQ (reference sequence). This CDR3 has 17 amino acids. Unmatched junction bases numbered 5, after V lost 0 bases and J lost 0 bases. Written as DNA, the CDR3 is TGTGCCAGCAGCTTAGCCGTAGCGGGGCTCAGCACAGATACGCAGTATTTT. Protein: CASSLAVAGLSTDTQYF.

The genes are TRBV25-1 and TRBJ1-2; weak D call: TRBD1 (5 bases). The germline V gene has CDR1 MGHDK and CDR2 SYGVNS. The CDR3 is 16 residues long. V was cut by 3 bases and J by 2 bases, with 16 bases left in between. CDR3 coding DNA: TGTGCCAGCAGTGATACCGCAGGGCCCCTCAACTATGGCTACACCTTC. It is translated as CASSDTAGPLNYGYTF.

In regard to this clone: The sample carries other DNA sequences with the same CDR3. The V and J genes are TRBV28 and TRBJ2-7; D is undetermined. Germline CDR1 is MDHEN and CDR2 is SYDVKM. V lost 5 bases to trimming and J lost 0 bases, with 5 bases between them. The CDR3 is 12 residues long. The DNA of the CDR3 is TGTGCCAGCAGTCTGAGCTCCTACGAGCAGTACTTC. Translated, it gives CASSLSSYEQYF. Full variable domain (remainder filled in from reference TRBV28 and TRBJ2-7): DVKVTQSSRYLVKRTGEKVFLECVQDMDHENMFWYRQDPGLGLRLIYFSYDVKMKEKGDIPEGYSVSREKKERFSLILESASTNQTSMYLCASSLSSYEQYFGPGTRLTVT.

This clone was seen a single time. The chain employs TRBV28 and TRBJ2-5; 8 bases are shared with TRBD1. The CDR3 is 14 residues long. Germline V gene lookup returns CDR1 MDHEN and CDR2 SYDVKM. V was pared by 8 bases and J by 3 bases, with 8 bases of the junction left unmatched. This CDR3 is CASGLRGREETQYF. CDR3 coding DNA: TGTGCCAGCGGACTCAGGGGGCGAGAAGAGACCCAGTACTTC.

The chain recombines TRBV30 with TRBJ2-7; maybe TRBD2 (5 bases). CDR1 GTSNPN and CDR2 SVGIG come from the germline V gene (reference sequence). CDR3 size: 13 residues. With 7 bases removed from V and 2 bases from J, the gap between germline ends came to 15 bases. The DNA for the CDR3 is TGTGCCTTCTCGGACTCCACCCCCTACGAGCAGTACTTC. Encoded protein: CAFSDSTPYEQYF. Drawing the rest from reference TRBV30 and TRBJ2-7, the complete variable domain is SQTIHQWPATLVQPVGSPLSLECTVEGTSNPNLYWYRQAAGRGLQLLFYSVGIGQISSEVPQNLSASRPQDRQFILSSKKLLLSDSGFYLCAFSDSTPYEQYFGPGTRLTVT.

CDR3 protein: CASSSSGTGGSTDTQYF. As DNA, the CDR3 is TGTGCCAGCAGCTCAAGTGGGACAGGGGGATCCACAGATACGCAGTATTTT. J is TRBJ2-3 and V is TRBV2; 11 bases align to TRBD1. The V gene end was trimmed by 6 bases and the J gene end by 2 bases; junction bases not matched to a gene: 10. The CDR3 is 17 residues long. Germline V lookup: CDR1 SNHLY, CDR2 FYNNEI.

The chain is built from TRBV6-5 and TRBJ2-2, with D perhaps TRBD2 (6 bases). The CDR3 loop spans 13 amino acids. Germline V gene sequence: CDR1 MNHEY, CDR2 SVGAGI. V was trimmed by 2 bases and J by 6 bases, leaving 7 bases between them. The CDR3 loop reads CASSYREAGELFF. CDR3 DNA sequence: TGTGCCAGCAGTTACAGGGAGGCCGGGGAGCTGTTTTTT.

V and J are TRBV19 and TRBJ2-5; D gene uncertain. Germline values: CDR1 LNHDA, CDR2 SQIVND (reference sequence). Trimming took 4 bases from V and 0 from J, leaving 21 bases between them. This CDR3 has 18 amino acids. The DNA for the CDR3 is TGTGCCAGTAGTAAATCCTATTACAGATTGGCGTACCAAGAGACCCAGTACTTC. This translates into CASSKSYYRLAYQETQYF. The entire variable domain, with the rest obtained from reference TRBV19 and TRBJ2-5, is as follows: DGGITQSPKYLFRKEGQNVTLSCEQNLNHDAMYWYRQDPGQGLRLIYYSQIVNDFQKGDIAEGYSVSREKKESFPLTVTSAQKNPTAFYLCASSKSYYRLAYQETQYFGPGTRLLVL.

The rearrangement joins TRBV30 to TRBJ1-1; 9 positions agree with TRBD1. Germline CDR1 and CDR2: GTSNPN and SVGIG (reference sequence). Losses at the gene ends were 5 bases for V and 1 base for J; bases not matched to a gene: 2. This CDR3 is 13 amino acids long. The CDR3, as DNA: TGTGCCTGGGGGACAGGGACGAACACTGAAGCTTTCTTT. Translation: CAWGTGTNTEAFF.

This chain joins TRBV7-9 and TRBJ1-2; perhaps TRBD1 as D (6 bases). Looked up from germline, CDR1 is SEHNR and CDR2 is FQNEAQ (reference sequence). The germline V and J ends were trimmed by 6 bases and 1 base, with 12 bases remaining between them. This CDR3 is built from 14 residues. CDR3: CASRLSGDNYGYTF. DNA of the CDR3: TGTGCCAGCAGGCTCTCAGGGGATAACTATGGCTACACCTTC.

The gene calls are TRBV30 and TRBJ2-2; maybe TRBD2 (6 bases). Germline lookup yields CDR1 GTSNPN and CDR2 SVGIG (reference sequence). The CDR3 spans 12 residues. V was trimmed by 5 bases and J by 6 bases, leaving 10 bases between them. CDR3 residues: CAWGGGSGELFF. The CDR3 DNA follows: TGTGCCTGGGGAGGAGGGTCCGGGGAGCTGTTTTTT. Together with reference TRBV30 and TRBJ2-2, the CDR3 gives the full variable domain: SQTIHQWPATLVQPVGSPLSLECTVEGTSNPNLYWYRQAAGRGLQLLFYSVGIGQISSEVPQNLSASRPQDRQFILSSKKLLLSDSGFYLCAWGGGSGELFFGEGSRLTVL.

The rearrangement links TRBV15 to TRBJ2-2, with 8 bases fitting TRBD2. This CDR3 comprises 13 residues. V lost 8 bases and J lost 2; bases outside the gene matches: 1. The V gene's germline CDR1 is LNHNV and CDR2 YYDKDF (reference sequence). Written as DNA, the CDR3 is TGTGCCACCGCGGGGGGAAACACCGGGGAGCTGTTTTTT. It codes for CATAGGNTGELFF.